Sequencing of this T cell receptor beta chain was carried out in a study of shared clonotypes between healthy human individuals (dated by TCRdb to between 2020 and 2021). At the level of the whole study: A few men and a couple of women, aged 18 to 49 years, made up the cohort. For each donor, CD4 naive and CD4 memory were each given three plates, CD8 naive was given two plates, and CD8 memory was given one plate. To estimate repertoire size and how much clonotype sharing occurs between individuals, the study deeply sequenced the blood TCR repertoires of 4 to 6 healthy adults. Libraries were prepared and TCR repertoires were sequenced by different laboratories using diverse techniques, in order to increase sequencing depth and limit assay-specific biases. Each donor's leukapheresis produced roughly between roughly 0.85 and 10 billion PBMCs.

For the CD8 naive samples, CD45RO-negative cells were positively selected for CCR7, yielding a CD45RA+CCR7+ population from which TemRA cells were excluded. The donors were healthy, HIV-negative adults who had no recently reported acute infections or vaccinations. All donors were Caucasian adults living in Nashville, Tennessee, USA. Blood was obtained by leukapheresis, after which PBMCs were separated by Ficoll-Histopaque density gradient centrifugation and cryopreserved in liquid nitrogen vapor phase. Analytical flow cytometry was used to check the purity and quantity of every magnetically sorted T cell population. From each sorted fraction, genomic DNA was isolated and quantified by UV absorbance on a Nanodrop 2000c. Using the deep immunoSEQ assay, TCR CDR3 regions were amplified from genomic DNA by multiplex PCR. For each cell subset, the extracted genomic DNA was distributed evenly across all wells of several immunoSEQ 96-well plates, and each plate served as one replicate. For sorted subsets, around 0.2 ug genomic DNA, equal to tens of thousands of T cell genomes, was loaded into each replicate PCR. Purified libraries were quantified with a Qubit 3.0 fluorometer, sized on a Bioanalyzer 2100, and re-quantified with the KAPA Library Quantification kit. A separate single-read 150-cycle Illumina NextSeq 550 flow cell was used to sequence each immunoSEQ 96-well plate. As for how the authors treated the data: Because the immunoSEQ output included only junctional sequences and no quality scores, the filtering could not be the same as the filtering used for full-length reads. Sequences were annotated with PyIR, a Python wrapper for IgBLAST v1.9, and V/J genes and CDR3 were assigned using IMGT germline references. Any read was removed if the V/J assignment was weak (E-value above 1e-6), the CDR3 was missing, or the read contained stop codons, out-of-frame junctions, or ambiguous translated residues. V3J clonotypes were defined as sequences sharing the same inferred V gene, J gene, and CDR3 amino acid sequence. Percentage overlap between repertoires was calculated by dividing the number of shared unique clonotypes by the size of the smaller repertoire. RTK rarefaction, the Chao1 estimator, and Recon v2.1 estimates of unobserved clonotypes were used to assess repertoire richness. Generation probabilities were computed with OLGA for all TCRbeta clonotypes obtained by the gDNA method from a handful of donors. TCRdb carries this immuneACCESS record with in-frame sequences only. Its versions omit some clonotypes, under half of them owing to an unresolved V gene in the studies checked, with the rest unexplained. The V and J calls and clone size were taken over from that table, and D and trimming were inferred from the DNA. This sample is represented by around 2,000,000 clones; 85% to 95% of them were singletons. 1.5% to 2% of the sample is taken by the ten largest.

Comments on this clone: Its antigen is unknown. No base qualities exist here, and no much larger clone lies one base off it.

The cysteine opens and the phenylalanine closes a CDR3 of 13 amino acids. Only the CDR3 part of the read is kept: 39 bases, read in frame from the first base. As encoded in the germline V gene (reference sequence), CDR1 is MNHEY while CDR2 is SMNVEV. V lost 3 bases and J lost 6 bases, and the count of bases not matched to a germline gene is 4. Results and caveats for the whole study, not just this receptor: The small number of donors limited the genetic and exposure-history diversity represented. Higher generation probabilities were observed for clonotypes shared by all four sorted-subset donors than for non-shared clonotypes. Sampling was limited to blood, and TCR repertoires in tissue likely differ from TCR repertoires in blood. Incomplete sequencing was indicated by rarefaction of sorted-subset datasets, despite the large sequencing depth. Pairwise subsampling led to the expectation that sequencing depth would affect the degree of clonotype sharing among donors. When a handful of donors were compared, the shared fraction of clonotypes was roughly 4.8% for naive CD4, over 3% for naive CD8, 2% to 2.5% for memory CD4, and roughly 0.43% for memory CD8. Larger estimated clonotype richness was generally found for naive subsets than for memory subsets.

The sequence derives from a man aged 18-30 years in good health. Some clones in this sample may be carry-over from other donors' samples. The sequenced sample consisted of naive CD8+ T cells from PBMCs. This specimen's cell subset or site label, interpreted: CD45RA+CCR7+. Here the chain combines TRBV27 and TRBJ2-7; 8 bases in the junction line up with TRBD2. The CDR3 corresponds to CASSFGTRGEQYF. In nucleotides, the sequence is TGTGCCAGCAGTTTTGGGACTAGGGGCGAGCAGTACTTC.